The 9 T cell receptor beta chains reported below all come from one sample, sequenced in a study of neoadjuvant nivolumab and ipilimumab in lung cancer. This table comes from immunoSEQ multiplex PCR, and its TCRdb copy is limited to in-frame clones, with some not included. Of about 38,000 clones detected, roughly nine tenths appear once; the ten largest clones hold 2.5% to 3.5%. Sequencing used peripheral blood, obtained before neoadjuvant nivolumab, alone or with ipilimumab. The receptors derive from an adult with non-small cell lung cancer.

CDR3 sequence: CASRGFGTSGQGTDTQYF. CDR3 in DNA: TGTGCCAGTAGGGGATTTGGGACTAGCGGGCAGGGCACAGATACGCAGTATTTT. The chain carries TRBV19 and TRBJ2-3, with 12 positions matching TRBD2. The CDR3 has 18 residues. The V gene's germline CDR1 is LNHDA and CDR2 SQIVND (reference sequence). V dropped 6 bases and J dropped 1; count of bases not matched to a gene: 11.

CDR3 nucleotide sequence: TGTGCCAGCAGCCCCGGGCCCTACAGGGGCCGAAGAGAAGAGACCCAGTACTTC. Protein sequence: CASSPGPYRGRREETQYF. The J gene is TRBJ2-5, the V gene TRBV7-9, with 7 bases that match TRBD1. The V gene's germline CDR1 is SEHNR and CDR2 FQNEAQ (reference sequence). J lost 3 bases, V lost 5 bases, and 18 bases had no gene match. CDR3 length: 18 residues.

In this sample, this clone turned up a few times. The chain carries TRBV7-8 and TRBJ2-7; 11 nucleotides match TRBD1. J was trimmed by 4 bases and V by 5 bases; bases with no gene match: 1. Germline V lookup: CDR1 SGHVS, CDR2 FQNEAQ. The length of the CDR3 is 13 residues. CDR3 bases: TGTGCCAGCAGCCGGGACAGGGGGTACGAGCAGTACTTC. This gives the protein CASSRDRGYEQYF.

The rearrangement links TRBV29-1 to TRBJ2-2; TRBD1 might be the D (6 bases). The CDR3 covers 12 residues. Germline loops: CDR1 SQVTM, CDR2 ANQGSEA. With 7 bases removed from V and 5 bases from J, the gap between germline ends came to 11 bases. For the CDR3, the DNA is TGCAGCGCAGGGGTTGAGACCGGGGAGCTGTTTTTT. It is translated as CSAGVETGELFF.

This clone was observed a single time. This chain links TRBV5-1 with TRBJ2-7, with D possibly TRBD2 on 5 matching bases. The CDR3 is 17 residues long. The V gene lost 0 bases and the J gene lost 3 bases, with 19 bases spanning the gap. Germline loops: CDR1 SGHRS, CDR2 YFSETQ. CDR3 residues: CASSLEAFAGLDYEQYF. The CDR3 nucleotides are TGCGCCAGCAGCTTGGAGGCCTTTGCGGGCCTGGACTACGAGCAGTACTTC. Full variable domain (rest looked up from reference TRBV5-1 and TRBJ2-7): KAGVTQTPRYLIKTRGQQVTLSCSPISGHRSVSWYQQTPGQGLQFLFEYFSETQRNKGNFPGRFSGRQFSNSRSEMNVSTLELGDSALYLCASSLEAFAGLDYEQYFGPGTRLTVT.

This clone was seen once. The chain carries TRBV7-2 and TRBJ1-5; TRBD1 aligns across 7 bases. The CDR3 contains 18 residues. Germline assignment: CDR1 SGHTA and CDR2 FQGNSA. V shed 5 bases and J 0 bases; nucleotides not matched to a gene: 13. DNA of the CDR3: TGTGCCAGCAGCCCCCACCCGGGACAGCCAAATAGCAATCAGCCCCAGCATTTT. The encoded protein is CASSPHPGQPNSNQPQHF.

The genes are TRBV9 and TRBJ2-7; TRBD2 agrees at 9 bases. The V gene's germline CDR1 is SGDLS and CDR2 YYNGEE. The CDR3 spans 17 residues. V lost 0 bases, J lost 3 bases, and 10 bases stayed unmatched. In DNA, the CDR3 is TGTGCCAGCAGCGTAGTATGCGGGGGGGACCAGCGCTACGAGCAGTACTTC. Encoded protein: CASSVVCGGDQRYEQYF.

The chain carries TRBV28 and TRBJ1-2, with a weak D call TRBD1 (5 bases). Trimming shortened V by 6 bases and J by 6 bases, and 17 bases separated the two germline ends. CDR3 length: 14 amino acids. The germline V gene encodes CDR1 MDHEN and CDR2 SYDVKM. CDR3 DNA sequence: TGTGCCAGCAGAACCCAGGGAGGGGCCAATGGCTACACCTTC. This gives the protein CASRTQGGANGYTF.

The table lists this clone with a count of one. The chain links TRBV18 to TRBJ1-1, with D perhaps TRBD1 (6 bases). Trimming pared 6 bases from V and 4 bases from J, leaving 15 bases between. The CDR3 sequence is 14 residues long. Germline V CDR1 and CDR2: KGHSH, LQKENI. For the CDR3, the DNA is TGTGCCAGCTCTTCGAACCGAGGGGGCACTGAAGCTTTCTTT. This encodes CASSSNRGGTEAFF.